This T cell receptor beta chain was captured in a study of beta chain features in type 1 diabetes (dated by TCRdb to 2016 to 2019). Regarding the complete study: Mean age, gender distribution, total cell number and subset yield were not different between patients and healthy donors. Whereas all 30 or so donors provided naive and central memory subsets, regulatory and stem cell-like memory subsets were isolated from just 8 patients and roughly eight healthy donors. In the study, TCRB repertoires of sorted circulating CD4+ T cell subsets from recently diagnosed type 1 diabetes patients were compared with those of matched healthy donors. A total of some 100,000,000 sorted cells were examined across all samples, and the number of cells per subset was strongly correlated with RNA yield.

This clone was seen at least ten times. Its antigen is unknown. Base quality data are lacking; no much larger clone is found one base away. The High Capacity cDNA Reverse Transcription Kit was used to reverse transcribe all of the isolated RNA, meaning that expressed TCRB transcripts were what got sequenced. Deep immunoSEQ sequencing was applied to naive, central memory and regulatory T cell samples, giving an average of around 4 million total reads per sample. After sorted cells were lysed in RLT buffer, RNA was extracted with DNase-treated RNeasy Micro or Mini kits, with the choice depending on cell number. Each cell subset was processed separately to prevent cross-contamination, with patient and healthy donor samples processed together. TCRB sequences were amplified from cDNA with the immunoSEQ multiplex PCR, producing 87-bp fragments spanning the CDR3 region. Amplicons were sequenced on the Illumina HiSeq platform. In the source study's methods: PCR bias was corrected computationally using synthetic template baselines, and reads within Hamming distance 2 were collapsed, with unmergeable singletons discarded. Reads were aligned against IMGT to assign V, D and J genes, CDR3 length and insertions or deletions at six rearrangement sites. Within each subset, clonotype counts were normalized to the number of sorted cells before true diversity and Gini coefficients were calculated with the tcR R package. The overlap coefficient, calculated on TCRB nucleotide sequences, was used to measure repertoire sharing. The immuneACCESS repertoire file appears here via TCRdb, limited to in-frame rearrangements. These files lack a portion of the clones; in checked studies, under half of the deficit traces to unresolved V genes, and the cause of the others is not known. Clonal size and the V and J genes are those of that table, whereas D and trimming came from the DNA. This sample holds a few hundred thousand clones; around a quarter were observed only once. The ten largest clones take up approximately 4% of the sample.

The research as a whole found: At VDJ recombination sites, patients with type 1 diabetes made fewer insertions and deleted more nucleotides, a pattern implying thymic rearrangement abnormalities. In all four CD4+ subsets, TCRB CDR3 length was moderately but significantly shorter in type 1 diabetes patients. Because cDNA was sequenced instead of genomic DNA, activated cells with high expression could be over-represented, although the groups did not differ in activation or CD3 levels. Naive, central memory and regulatory TCRB repertoires appeared to be more alike among patients than among healthy donors. Because small numbers of individuals were included in the HLA sub-analyses, any influence of HLA type on TCRB rearrangement was left unresolved. PCR may preferentially amplify shorter templates, but because patient and control samples were amplified and corrected together, any resulting skew would affect both groups equally.

From each donor, a single peripheral blood sample of 90 to 150 mL on average was drawn into heparinised tubes. Using a panel that included CD45RO, CCR7, CD25, CD127, CD95 and CD27, naive, central memory, regulatory and stem cell-like memory CD4+ T cells were sorted on a BD FACSAria II. All sorted populations exceeded 95% purity. PBMCs were isolated right away by Lymphoprep density gradient centrifugation and were stained directly, without culture. So that batch effects would be minimized, each experiment stained and sorted samples in pairs, pairing one healthy donor with one patient. Per the germline V gene, MNHEY is the CDR1 and SVGAGI is the CDR2. V is cut by 0 bases and J by 1 base, and the space between the germline ends is 10 bases. The CDR3 covers 16 residues, taking in both the cysteine and the phenylalanine. The entry retains the CDR3 DNA only, 48 bases that are in frame from base 1.

This receptor was obtained from a man aged 30 to 39 in good health. The sequence is built from TRBV6-5 and TRBJ2-1; the D gene is perhaps TRBD2, on 5 matching bases. Material: central memory CD4+ T cells from blood. The nucleotide sequence is given as TGTGCCAGCAGTTACTCGCCGGGGATATCCTACAATGAGCAGTTCTTC. It translates to CASSYSPGISYNEQFF.